This passage covers 11 T cell receptor beta chains from one sample sequenced in a study of control samples from healthy donors and cancer patients. Sequencing was performed with immunoSEQ multiplex PCR; in TCRdb, only in-frame clones are kept and a portion is missing. The sample lists approximately 140,000 clones, 93% occurring once. The sequencing sample was made of blood. The source of these receptors is a young man in good health.

The J gene is TRBJ1-2, the V gene TRBV5-1; D is uncertain. Trimming shortened V by 4 bases and J by 6 bases, and 16 bases separated the two germline ends. CDR1 is SGHRS, CDR2 YFSETQ, per germline. The CDR3 consists of 14 residues. This CDR3 is CASSRPTDEDGYTF. CDR3 sequence (DNA): TGCGCCAGCAGCCGCCCCACGGACGAGGATGGCTACACCTTC. The whole variable domain, filled in from reference TRBV5-1 and TRBJ1-2, reads KAGVTQTPRYLIKTRGQQVTLSCSPISGHRSVSWYQQTPGQGLQFLFEYFSETQRNKGNFPGRFSGRQFSNSRSEMNVSTLELGDSALYLCASSRPTDEDGYTFGSGTRLTVV.

The rearrangement uses TRBV4-1 and TRBJ2-3; D ambiguous. With 2 bases removed from V and 2 bases from J, the gap between germline ends came to 8 bases. CDR1 and CDR2 (germline): MGHRA, YSYEKL. The CDR3 length is 14 residues. CDR3 bases: TGCGCCAGCAGCCAATTTCAGTCCACAGATACGCAGTATTTT. Translating gives CASSQFQSTDTQYF.

The count of this clone is one. The genes are TRBV27 and TRBJ2-7; D uncertain. In germline, CDR1 is MNHEY, CDR2 SMNVEV (reference sequence). Trimming removed 4 bases from V and 3 bases from J, with 10 bases in between. This CDR3 region has 13 residues. The CDR3 DNA follows: TGTGCCAGCAGTTCGGATCATCTCTACGAGCAGTACTTC. Its translation is CASSSDHLYEQYF.

The CDR3 here is CASSKTVDQPQHF. The CDR3 DNA follows: TGTGCCAGCAGTAAGACAGTTGACCAGCCCCAGCATTTT. The chain recombines TRBV12-3 or TRBV12-4 with TRBJ1-5, with D maybe TRBD1 (5 bases). The V end was cut by 5 bases, the J end by 7 bases, with 12 bases between. The CDR3 runs to 13 residues.

This clone has just one count. This chain links TRBV6-1 with TRBJ1-2; perhaps TRBD1 as D (5 bases). This CDR3 contains 13 residues. In germline, CDR1 is MNHNS, CDR2 SASEGT. V was shortened by 3 bases and J by 8 bases, with 13 bases between the two germline ends. Here the CDR3 reads CASSEGRDYGYTF. For the CDR3, the DNA is TGTGCCAGCAGTGAGGGGCGGGATTACGGCTACACCTTC.

The chain links TRBV6-1 to TRBJ1-2; perhaps TRBD1 as D (5 bases). Trimming pared 2 bases from V and 8 bases from J, leaving 15 bases between. This CDR3 has 14 residues. Per the germline V gene, CDR1 is MNHNS and CDR2 is SASEGT. CDR3 protein: CASSELSGLGGYTF. The CDR3 DNA follows: TGTGCCAGCAGTGAACTTTCGGGGCTGGGAGGCTACACCTTC.

V usage is TRBV6-2 or TRBV6-3 and J usage is TRBJ1-2; D is unclear. With 2 bases removed from V and 8 bases from J, the gap between germline ends came to 15 bases. This CDR3 region has 14 residues. The germline V gene encodes CDR1 MNHEY and CDR2 SVGEGT. Here the CDR3 DNA reads TGTGCCAGCAGTTACCCGGTGAGTTTCAACGGCTACACCTTC. The encoded protein is CASSYPVSFNGYTF.

By sample share, this clone is medium-sized. The chain couples TRBV7-2 to TRBJ1-2; the D gene is possibly TRBD1 (5 bases). Germline V gene sequence: CDR1 SGHTA, CDR2 FQGNSA. The length of the CDR3 is 16 residues. The ends were cut back, 6 bases at V and 1 base at J, with 18 bases in the middle. The chain's CDR3 is CASRGPVGVGNYGYTF. CDR3 DNA sequence: TGTGCCAGCAGGGGGCCCGTAGGGGTGGGTAACTATGGCTACACCTTC.

The V call is TRBV5-1, the J call TRBJ1-3; D call uncertain. Germline loops: CDR1 SGHRS, CDR2 YFSETQ. The V end was cut by 0 bases, the J end by 4 bases, with 8 bases between. This CDR3 has 14 residues. The CDR3 region has the DNA TGCGCCAGCAGCTTGGACCTGAGAGGAAACACCATATATTTT. This gives the protein CASSLDLRGNTIYF.

The chain is built from TRBV6-1 and TRBJ1-4; TRBD1 might be the D (5 bases). From germline, CDR1 is MNHNS and CDR2 SASEGT. The V gene lost 2 bases and the J gene lost 8 bases, with 15 bases spanning the gap. CDR3 length: 15 residues. The CDR3, as DNA: TGTGCCAGCAGTGAAACGGAGGGGAGGGGAGAAAAACTGTTTTTT. It codes for CASSETEGRGEKLFF.

The chain has TRBV9 and TRBJ2-5, with D unresolved. The CDR3 runs 16 residues. V lost 0 bases and J lost 4, with 16 bases in between. Germline loops: CDR1 SGDLS, CDR2 YYNGEE. CDR3 sequence: CASSVGARLVTETQYF. In nucleotides, the CDR3 is TGTGCCAGCAGCGTAGGGGCTAGGCTGGTGACAGAGACCCAGTACTTC. The full variable domain, rest sourced from reference TRBV9 and TRBJ2-5, is DSGVTQTPKHLITATGQRVTLRCSPRSGDLSVYWYQQSLDQGLQFLIQYYNGEERAKGNILERFSAQQFPDLHSELNLSSLELGDSALYFCASSVGARLVTETQYFGPGTRLLVL.